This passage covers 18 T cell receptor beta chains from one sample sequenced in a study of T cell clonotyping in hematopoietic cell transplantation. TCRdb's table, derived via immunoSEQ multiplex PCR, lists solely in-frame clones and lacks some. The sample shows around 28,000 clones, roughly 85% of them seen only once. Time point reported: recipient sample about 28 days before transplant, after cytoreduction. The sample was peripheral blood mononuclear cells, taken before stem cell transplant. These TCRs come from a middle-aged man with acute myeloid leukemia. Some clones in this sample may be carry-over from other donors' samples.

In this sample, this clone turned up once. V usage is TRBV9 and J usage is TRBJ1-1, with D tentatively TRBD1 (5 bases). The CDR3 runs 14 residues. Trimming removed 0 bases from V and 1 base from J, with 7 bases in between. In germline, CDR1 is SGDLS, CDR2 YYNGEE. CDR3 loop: CASSVAGANTEAFF. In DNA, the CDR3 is TGTGCCAGCAGCGTAGCCGGGGCGAACACTGAAGCTTTCTTT.

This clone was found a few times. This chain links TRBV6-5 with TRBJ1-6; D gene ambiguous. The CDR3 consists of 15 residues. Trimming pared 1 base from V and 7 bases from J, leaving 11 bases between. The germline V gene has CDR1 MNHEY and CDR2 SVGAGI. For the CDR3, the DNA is TGTGCCAGCAGTTACTTTGCAAATTCGAATTCACCCCTCCACTTT. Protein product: CASSYFANSNSPLHF.

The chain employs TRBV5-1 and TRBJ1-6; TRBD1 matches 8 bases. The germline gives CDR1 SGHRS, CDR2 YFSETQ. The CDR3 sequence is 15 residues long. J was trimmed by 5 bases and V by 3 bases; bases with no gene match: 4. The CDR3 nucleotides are TGCGCCAGCAGCTGGGGACAGGCCGATAATTCACCCCTCCACTTT. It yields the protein CASSWGQADNSPLHF.

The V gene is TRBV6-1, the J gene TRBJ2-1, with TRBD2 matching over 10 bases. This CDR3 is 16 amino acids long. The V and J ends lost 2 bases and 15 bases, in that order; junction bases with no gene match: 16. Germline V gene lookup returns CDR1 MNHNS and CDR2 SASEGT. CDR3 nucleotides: TGTGCCAGCAGTGAACCGGGAGCTAGCGGGAGACTAAAGCGGTTCTTC. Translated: CASSEPGASGRLKRFF.

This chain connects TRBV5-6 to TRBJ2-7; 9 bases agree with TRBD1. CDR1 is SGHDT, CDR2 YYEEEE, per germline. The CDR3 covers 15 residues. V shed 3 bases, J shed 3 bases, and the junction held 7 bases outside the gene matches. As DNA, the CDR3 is TGTGCCAGCAGCTCAGGGTGGACAGGGGACTACGAGCAGTACTTC. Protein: CASSSGWTGDYEQYF.

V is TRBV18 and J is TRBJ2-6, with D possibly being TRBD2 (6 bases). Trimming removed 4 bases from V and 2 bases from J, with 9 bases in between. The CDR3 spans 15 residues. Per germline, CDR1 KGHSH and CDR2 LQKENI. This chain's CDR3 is CASSQGTAGANVLTF. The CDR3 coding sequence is TGTGCCAGCTCACAGGGGACTGCTGGGGCCAACGTCCTGACTTTC. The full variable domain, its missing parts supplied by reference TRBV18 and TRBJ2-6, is NAGVMQNPRHLVRRRGQEARLRCSPMKGHSHVYWYRQLPEEGLKFMVYLQKENIIDESGMPKERFSAEFPKEGPSILRIQQVVRGDSAAYFCASSQGTAGANVLTFGAGSRLTVL.

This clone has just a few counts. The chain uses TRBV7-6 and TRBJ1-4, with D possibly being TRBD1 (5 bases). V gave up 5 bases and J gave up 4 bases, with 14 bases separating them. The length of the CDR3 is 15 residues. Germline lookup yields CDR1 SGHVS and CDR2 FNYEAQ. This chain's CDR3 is CASSAEPGLNEKLFF. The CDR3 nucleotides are TGTGCCAGCAGCGCCGAGCCGGGGCTTAATGAAAAACTGTTTTTT. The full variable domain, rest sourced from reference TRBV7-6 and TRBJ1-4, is GAGVSQSPRYKVTKRGQDVALRCDPISGHVSLYWYRQALGQGPEFLTYFNYEAQQDKSGLPNDRFSAERPEGSISTLTIQRTEQRDSAMYRCASSAEPGLNEKLFFGSGTQLSVL.

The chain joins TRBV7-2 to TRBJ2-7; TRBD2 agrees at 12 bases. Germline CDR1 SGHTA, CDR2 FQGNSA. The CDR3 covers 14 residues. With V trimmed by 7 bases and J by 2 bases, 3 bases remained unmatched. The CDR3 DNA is TGTGCCAGCAACCTAGCGGGAGGGCCCTACGAGCAGTACTTC. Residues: CASNLAGGPYEQYF.

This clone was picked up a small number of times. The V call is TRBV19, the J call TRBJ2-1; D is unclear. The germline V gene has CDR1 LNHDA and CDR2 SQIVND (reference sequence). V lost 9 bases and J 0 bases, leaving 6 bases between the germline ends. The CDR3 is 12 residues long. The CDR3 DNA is TGTGCCAGCCTCAGCTCCTACAATGAGCAGTTCTTC. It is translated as CASLSSYNEQFF.

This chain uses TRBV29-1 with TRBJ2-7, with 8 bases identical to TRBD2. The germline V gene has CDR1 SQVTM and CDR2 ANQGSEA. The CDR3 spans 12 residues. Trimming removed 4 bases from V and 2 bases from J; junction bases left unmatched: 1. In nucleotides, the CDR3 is TGCAGCGTTGCGGGGGGGGCCTACGAGCAGTACTTC. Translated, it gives CSVAGGAYEQYF.

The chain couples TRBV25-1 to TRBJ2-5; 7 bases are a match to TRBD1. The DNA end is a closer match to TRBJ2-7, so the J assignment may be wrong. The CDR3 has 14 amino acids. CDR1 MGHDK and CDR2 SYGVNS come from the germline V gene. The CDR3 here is CASSESGGAYEQYF. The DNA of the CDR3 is TGTGCCAGCAGTGAATCAGGGGGTGCCTACGAGCAGTACTTC.

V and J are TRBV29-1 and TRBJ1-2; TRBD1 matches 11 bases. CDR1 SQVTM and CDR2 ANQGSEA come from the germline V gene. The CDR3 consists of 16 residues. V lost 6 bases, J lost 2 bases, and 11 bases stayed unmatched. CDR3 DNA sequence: TGCAGCGTCTGGGACAGGGGGGTTGGTAAGAACTATGGCTACACCTTC. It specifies CSVWDRGVGKNYGYTF.

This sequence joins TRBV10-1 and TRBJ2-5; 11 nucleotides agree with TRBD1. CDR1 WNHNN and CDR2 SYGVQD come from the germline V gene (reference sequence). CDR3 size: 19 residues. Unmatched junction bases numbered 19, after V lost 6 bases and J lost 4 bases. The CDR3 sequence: CASRVPVARGQGARETQYF. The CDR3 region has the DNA TGCGCCAGCAGGGTCCCCGTTGCGCGAGGACAGGGGGCGAGAGAGACCCAGTACTTC.

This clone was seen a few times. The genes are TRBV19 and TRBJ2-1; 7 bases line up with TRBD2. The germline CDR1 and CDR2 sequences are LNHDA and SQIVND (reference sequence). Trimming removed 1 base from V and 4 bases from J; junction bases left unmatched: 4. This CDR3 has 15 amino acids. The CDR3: CASSIGAGVYNEQFF. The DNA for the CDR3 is TGTGCCAGTAGTATAGGTGCGGGAGTGTACAATGAGCAGTTCTTC.

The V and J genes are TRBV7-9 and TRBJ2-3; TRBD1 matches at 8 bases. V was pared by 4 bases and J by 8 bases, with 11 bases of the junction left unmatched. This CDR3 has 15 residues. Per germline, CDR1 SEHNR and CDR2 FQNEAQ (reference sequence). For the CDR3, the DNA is TGTGCCAGCAGCTCGTTCAGGGGGCAGAGAGGTACGCAGTATTTT. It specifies CASSSFRGQRGTQYF.

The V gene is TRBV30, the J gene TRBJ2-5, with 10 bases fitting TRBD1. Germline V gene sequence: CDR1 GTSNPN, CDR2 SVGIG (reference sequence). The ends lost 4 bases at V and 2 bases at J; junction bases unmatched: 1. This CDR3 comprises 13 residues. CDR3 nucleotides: TGTGCCTGGACGGACAGGGGGCAAGAGACCCAGTACTTC. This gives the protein CAWTDRGQETQYF.

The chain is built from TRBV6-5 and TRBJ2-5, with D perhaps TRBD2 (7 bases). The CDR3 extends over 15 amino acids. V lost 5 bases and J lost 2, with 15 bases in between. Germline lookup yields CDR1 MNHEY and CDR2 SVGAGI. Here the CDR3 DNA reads TGTGCCAGCAGTAAGGCGGGGGCACCACAAGAGACCCAGTACTTC. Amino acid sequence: CASSKAGAPQETQYF.

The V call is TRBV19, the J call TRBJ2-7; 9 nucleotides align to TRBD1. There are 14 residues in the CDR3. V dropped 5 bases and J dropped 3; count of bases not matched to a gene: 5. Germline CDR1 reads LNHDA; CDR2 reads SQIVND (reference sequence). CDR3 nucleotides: TGTGCCAGTAGTTTCCGGACAGGGGACTACGAGCAGTACTTC. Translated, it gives CASSFRTGDYEQYF.